The source of this T cell receptor (beta chain) is a study of blood T cell repertoires in COVID-19. CDR3 size: 15 residues. The germline V gene has CDR1 LGHNA and CDR2 YSLEER. V shed 4 bases and J 7 bases; nucleotides not matched to a gene: 9. Measured with immunoSEQ multiplex PCR; TCRdb has only the in-frame clones, and not every one. The sample lists around 100,000 clones; roughly nine tenths were seen once. The receptor was isolated from a middle-aged man with acute or convalescent COVID-19. The chain has TRBV4-3 and TRBJ2-7; 11 nucleotides align to TRBD2. The material sequenced was peripheral blood. The CDR3 reads CASSRDSGGAREQYF. CDR3 nucleotide sequence: TGCGCCAGCAGCCGGGATAGCGGGGGGGCCCGGGAGCAGTACTTC.